The present entry profiles one T cell receptor beta chain with its context. What it binds is not known. 60 Vbeta and 13 Jbeta primers were used in PCR. Sequenced by immunoSEQ multiplex PCR; TCRdb stores in-frame clones only, minus some. The sample lists under 100,000 clones, 70% to 80% occurring once. This CDR3 region has 15 residues. Germline V gene lookup returns CDR1 SGHVS and CDR2 FNYEAQ. The J segment lost 2 bases and the V segment lost 1 base, leaving 1 base of the junction unmatched. This sample was taken from a study of cytomegalovirus exposure and HLA in healthy donors. Study-level findings and limits: It was only CMV serostatus that was available as immune exposure information. Productive status was seen about 87% or about 30% of the time for most TCR beta V segments in an earlier analysis. A later analysis appeared to link common viral pathogens to several of the most significant clusters. The authors later found most CMV-associated TCR beta chains appeared HLA-restricted.

The specimen sequenced was PBMCs. This chain joins TRBV7-6 and TRBJ1-3; 8 bases agree with TRBD1. This TCR was sampled from a human donor in good health. CDR3 in DNA: TGTGCCAGCAGCTTAGAGGACAGGGCTGGAAACACCATATATTTT. It translates to CASSLEDRAGNTIYF.